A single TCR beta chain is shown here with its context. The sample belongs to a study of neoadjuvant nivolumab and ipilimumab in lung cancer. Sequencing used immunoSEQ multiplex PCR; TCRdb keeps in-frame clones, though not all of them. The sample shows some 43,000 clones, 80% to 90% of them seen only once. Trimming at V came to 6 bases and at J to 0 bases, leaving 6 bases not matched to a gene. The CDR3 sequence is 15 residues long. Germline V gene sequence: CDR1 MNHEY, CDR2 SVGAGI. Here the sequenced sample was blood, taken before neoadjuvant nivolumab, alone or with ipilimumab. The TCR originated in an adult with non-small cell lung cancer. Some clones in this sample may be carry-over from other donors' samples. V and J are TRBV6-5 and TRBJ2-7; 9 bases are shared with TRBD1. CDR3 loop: CASRNTGGPSYEQYF. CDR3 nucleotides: TGTGCCAGCAGAAATACAGGGGGCCCCTCCTACGAGCAGTACTTC.